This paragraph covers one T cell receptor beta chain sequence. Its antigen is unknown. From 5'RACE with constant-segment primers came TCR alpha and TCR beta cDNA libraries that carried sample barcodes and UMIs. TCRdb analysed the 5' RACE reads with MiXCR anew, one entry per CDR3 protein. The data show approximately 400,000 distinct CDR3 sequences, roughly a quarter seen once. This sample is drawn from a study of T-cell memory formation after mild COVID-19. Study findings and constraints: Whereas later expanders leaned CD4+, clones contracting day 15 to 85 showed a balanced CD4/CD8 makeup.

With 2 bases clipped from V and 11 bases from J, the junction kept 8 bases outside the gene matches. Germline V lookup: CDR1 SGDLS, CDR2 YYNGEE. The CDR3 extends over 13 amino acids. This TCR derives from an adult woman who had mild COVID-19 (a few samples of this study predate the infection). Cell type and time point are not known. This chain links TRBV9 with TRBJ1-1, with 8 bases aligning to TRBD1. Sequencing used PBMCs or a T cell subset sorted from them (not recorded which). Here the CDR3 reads CASSVDPGGRAFF. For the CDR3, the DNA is TGTGCCAGCAGCGTGGATCCAGGGGGCCGGGCTTTCTTT.